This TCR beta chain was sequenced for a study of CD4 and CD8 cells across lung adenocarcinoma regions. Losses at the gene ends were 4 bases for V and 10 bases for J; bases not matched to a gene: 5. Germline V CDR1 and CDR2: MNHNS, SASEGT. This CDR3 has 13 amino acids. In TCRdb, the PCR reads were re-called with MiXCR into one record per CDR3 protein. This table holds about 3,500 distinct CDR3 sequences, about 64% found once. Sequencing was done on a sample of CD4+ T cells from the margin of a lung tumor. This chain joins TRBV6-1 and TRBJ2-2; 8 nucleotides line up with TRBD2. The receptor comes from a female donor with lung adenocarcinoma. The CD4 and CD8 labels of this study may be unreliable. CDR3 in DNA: TGTGCCAGCAGTGGCGGGGGGACGGAGGAGCTGTTTTTT. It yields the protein CASSGGGTEELFF.